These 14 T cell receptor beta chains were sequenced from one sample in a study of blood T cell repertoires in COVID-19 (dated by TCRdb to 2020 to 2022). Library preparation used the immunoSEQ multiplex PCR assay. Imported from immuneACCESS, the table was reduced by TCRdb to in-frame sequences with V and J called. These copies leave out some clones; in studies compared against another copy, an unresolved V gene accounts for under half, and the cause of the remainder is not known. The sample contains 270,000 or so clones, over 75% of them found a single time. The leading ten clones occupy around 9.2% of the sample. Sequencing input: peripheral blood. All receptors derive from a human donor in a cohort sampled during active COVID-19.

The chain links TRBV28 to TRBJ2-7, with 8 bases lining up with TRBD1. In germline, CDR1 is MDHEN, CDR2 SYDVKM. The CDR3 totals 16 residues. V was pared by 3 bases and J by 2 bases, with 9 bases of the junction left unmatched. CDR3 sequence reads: CASSFGTTGGTYEQYF. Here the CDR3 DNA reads TGTGCCAGCAGTTTTGGGACAACAGGGGGAACCTACGAGCAGTACTTC.

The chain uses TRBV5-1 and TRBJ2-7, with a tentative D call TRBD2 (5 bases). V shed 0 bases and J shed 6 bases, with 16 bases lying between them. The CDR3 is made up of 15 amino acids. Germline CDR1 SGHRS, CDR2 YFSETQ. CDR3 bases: TGCGCCAGCAGCTTGGCCGTCGGGGTAGACTCCGAGCAGTACTTC. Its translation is CASSLAVGVDSEQYF.

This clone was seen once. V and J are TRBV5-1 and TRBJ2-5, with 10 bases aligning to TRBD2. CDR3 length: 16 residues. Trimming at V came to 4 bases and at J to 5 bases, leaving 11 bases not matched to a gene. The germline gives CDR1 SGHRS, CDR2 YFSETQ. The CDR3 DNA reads TGCGCCAGCAGCAGGACTAGCGGACCGCAGGGGGAGACCCAGTACTTC. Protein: CASSRTSGPQGETQYF.

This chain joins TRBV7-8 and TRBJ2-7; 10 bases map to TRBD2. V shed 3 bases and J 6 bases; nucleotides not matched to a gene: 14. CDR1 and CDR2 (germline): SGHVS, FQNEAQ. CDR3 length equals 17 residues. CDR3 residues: CASSFRTSGSIPPEQYF. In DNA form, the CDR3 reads TGTGCCAGCAGCTTCCGGACTAGCGGTTCCATACCCCCCGAGCAGTACTTC.

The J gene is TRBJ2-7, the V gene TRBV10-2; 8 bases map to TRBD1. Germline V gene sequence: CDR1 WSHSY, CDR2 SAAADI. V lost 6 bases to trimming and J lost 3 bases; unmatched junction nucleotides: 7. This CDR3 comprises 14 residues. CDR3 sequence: CASRDRDRFYEQYF. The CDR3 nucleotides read TGCGCCAGCAGAGACCGGGACAGGTTCTACGAGCAGTACTTC.

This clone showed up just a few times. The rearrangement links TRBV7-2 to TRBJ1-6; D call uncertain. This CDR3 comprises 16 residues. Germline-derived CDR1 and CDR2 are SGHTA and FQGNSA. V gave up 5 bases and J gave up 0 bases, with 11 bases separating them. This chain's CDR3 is CASSPLWSSYNSPLHF. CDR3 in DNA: TGTGCCAGCAGCCCGCTCTGGAGCTCCTATAATTCACCCCTCCACTTT.

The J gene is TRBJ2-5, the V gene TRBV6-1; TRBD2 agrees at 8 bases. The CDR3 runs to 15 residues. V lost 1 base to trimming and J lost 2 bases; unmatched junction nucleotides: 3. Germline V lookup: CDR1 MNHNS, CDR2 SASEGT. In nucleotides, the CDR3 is TGTGCCAGCAGTGAAGTTACGGGGGGGCAAGAGACCCAGTACTTC. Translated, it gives CASSEVTGGQETQYF.

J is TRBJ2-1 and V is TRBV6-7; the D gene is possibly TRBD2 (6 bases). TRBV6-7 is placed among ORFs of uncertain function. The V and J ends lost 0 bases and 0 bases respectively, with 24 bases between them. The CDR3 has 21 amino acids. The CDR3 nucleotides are TGTGCCAGCAGTTACTCTCAAAACCCGGGACTCCTTGGGAGCTCCTACAATGAGCAGTTCTTC. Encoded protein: CASSYSQNPGLLGSSYNEQFF.

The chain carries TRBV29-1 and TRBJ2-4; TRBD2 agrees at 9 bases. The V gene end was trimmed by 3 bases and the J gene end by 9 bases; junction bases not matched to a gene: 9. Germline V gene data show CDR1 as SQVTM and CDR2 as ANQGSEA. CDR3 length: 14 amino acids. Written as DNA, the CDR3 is TGCAGCGTTGACGGCGGGCGGGAGGGCGCCATTCAGTACTTC. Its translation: CSVDGGREGAIQYF.

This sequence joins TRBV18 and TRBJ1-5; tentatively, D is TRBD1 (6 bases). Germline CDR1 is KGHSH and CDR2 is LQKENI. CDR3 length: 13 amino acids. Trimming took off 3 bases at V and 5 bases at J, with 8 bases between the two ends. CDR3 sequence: CASSPRGHQPQHF. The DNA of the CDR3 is TGTGCCAGCTCACCCAGGGGACATCAGCCCCAGCATTTT.

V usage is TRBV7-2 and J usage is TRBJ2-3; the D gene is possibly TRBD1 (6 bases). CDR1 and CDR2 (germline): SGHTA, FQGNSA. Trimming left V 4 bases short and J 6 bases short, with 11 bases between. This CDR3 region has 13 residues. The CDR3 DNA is TGTGCCAGCAGCTCCCTACAGGGCGATACGCAGTATTTT. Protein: CASSSLQGDTQYF.

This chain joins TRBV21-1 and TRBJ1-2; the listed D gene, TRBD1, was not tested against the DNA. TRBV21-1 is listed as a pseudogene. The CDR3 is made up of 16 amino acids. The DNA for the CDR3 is TGTGCCAGCAGCCCCCCAGGGACAGGGAGCAGGTATGGCTACACCTTC. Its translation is CASSPPGTGSRYGYTF.

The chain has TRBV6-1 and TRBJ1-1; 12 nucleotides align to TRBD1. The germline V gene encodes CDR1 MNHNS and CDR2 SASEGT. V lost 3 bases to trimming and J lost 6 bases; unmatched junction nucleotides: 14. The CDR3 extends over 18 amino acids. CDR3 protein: CASSDPWGQGAINPEAFF. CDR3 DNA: TGTGCCAGCAGTGACCCCTGGGGACAGGGGGCGATAAACCCTGAAGCTTTCTTT.

CDR3 loop: CASSPGGPEAYGYTF. In nucleotides, the CDR3 is TGTGCCAGCAGCCCCGGTGGGCCGGAGGCCTATGGCTACACCTTC. The rearrangement uses TRBV7-6 and TRBJ1-2; D unclear. This CDR3 spans 15 amino acids. The V end lost 5 bases, the J end lost 4 bases, and 17 bases lay between the germline ends. Looked up from germline, CDR1 is SGHVS and CDR2 is FNYEAQ.